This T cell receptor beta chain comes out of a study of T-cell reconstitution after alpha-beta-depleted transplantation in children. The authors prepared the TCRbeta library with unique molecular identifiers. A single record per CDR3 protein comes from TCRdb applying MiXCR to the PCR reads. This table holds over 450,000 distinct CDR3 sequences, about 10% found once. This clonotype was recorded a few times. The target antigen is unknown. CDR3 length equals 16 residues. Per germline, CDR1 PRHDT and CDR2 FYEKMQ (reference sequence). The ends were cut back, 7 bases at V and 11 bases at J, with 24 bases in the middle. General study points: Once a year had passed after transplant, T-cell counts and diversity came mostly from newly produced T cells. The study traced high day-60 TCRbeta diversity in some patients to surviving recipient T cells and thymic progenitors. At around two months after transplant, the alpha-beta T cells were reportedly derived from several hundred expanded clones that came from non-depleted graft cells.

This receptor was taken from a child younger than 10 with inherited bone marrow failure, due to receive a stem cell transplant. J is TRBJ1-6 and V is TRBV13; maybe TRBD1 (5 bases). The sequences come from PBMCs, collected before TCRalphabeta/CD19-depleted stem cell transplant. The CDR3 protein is CASMSREQAPGPPLHF. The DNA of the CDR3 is TGTGCCAGCATGTCAAGAGAACAGGCTCCAGGCCCACCCCTCCACTTT.